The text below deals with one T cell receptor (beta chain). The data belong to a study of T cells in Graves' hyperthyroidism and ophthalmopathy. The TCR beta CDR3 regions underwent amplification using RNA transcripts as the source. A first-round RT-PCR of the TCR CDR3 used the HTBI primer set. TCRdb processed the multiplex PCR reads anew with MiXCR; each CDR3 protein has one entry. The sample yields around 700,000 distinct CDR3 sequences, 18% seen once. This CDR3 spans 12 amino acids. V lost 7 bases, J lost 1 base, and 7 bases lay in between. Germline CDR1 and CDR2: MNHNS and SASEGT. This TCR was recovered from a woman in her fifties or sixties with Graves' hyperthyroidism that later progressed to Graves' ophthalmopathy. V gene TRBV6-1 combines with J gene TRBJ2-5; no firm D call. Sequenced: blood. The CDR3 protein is CASKQPQETQYF. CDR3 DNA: TGTGCCAGCAAGCAGCCCCAAGAGACCCAGTACTTC.